This TCR beta chain comes out of a study of T-cell memory formation after mild COVID-19. Study-wide context: There were largely donor-specific TCR clusters. Study-level findings and limits: Second-wave clones with a day 37 peak had unconfirmed SARS-CoV-2 specificity. Within pre-infection memory, some responding clones were found, suggesting cross-reactive memory joined.

The sample holds many counts of this clonotype. Its target is unknown. 5'RACE with constant-segment primers built TCRalpha and TCRbeta cDNA libraries with UMIs. TCRdb re-analysed the 5' RACE reads in MiXCR, keeping a single row per CDR3 protein. The data hold more than 300,000 distinct CDR3 sequences, with roughly 20% observed a single time. The CDR3 is made up of 14 amino acids. V was clipped by 1 base and J by 10 bases, with 14 bases between them. The germline CDR1 and CDR2 sequences are MNHEY and SMNVEV (reference sequence). The chain is built from TRBV27 and TRBJ2-1, with D perhaps TRBD2 (6 bases). The material sequenced was PBMCs or a T cell subset sorted from them (not recorded which). The clonotype comes from a man between 18 and 29 years old who had mild COVID-19 (a few samples of this study predate the infection). Cell type and time point are not known. The CDR3 coding sequence is TGTGCCAGCAGTTTATTACTCCCGGGGGTCGAGCAGTTCTTC. Its translation is CASSLLLPGVEQFF.